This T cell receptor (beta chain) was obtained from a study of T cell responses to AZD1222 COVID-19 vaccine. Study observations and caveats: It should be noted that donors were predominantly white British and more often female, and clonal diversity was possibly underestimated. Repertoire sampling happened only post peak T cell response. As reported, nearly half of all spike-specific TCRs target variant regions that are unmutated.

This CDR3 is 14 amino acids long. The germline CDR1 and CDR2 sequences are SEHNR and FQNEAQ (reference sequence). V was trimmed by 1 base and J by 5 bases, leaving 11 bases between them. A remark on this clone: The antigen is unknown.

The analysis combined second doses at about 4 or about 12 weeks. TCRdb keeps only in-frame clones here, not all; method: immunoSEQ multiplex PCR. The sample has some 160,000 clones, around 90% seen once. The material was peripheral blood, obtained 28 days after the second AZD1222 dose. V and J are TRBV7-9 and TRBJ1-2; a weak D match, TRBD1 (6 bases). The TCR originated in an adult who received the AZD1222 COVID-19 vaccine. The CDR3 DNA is TGTGCCAGCAGCTTAGAGGGGGAGTATTATGGCTACACCTTC. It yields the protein CASSLEGEYYGYTF.